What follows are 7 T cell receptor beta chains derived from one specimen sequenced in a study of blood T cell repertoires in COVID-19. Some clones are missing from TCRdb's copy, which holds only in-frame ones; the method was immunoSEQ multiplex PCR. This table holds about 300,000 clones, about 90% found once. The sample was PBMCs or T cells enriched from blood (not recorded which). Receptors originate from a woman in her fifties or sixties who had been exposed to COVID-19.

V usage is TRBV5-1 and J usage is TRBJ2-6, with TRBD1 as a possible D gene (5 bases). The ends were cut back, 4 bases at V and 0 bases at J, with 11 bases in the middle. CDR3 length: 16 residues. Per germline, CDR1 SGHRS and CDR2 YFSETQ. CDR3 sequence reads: CASSPGIPSGANVLTF. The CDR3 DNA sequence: TGCGCCAGCAGCCCAGGGATCCCCTCTGGGGCCAACGTCCTGACTTTC.

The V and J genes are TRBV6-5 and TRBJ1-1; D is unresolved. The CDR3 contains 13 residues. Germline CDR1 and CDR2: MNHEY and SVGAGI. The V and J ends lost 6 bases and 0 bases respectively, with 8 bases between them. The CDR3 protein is CASRDKMNTEAFF. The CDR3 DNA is TGTGCCAGCAGAGACAAAATGAACACTGAAGCTTTCTTT.

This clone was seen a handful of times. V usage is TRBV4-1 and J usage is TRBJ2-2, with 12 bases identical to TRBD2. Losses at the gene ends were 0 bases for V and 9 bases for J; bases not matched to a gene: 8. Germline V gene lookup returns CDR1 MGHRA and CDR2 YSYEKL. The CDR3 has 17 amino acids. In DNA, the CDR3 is TGCGCCAGCAGCCAAGATAAACTAGCGGGGGGATACAGGGAGCTGTTTTTT. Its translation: CASSQDKLAGGYRELFF.

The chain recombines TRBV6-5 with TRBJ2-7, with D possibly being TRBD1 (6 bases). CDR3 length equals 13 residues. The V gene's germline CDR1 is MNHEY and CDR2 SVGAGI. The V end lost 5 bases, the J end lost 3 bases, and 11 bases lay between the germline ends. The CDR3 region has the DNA TGTGCCAGCAGTACGGTAGGGGGCTACGAGCAGTACTTC. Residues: CASSTVGGYEQYF.

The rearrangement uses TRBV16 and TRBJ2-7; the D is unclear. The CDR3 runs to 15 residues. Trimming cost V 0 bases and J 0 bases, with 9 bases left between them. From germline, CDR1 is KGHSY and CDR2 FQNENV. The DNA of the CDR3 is TGTGCCAGCAGCCAATCCCCGGGTTTCTCCTACGAGCAGTACTTC. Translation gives CASSQSPGFSYEQYF.

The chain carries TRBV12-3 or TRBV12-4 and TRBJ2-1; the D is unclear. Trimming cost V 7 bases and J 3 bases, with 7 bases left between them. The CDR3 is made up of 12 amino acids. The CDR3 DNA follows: TGTGCCAGCACCGTAGACTACAATGAGCAGTTCTTC. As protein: CASTVDYNEQFF.

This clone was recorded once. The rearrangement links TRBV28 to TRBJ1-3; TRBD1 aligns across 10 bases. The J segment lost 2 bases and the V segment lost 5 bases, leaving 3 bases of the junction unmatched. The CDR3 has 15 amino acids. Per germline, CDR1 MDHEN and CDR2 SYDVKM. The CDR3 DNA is TGTGCCAGCAGTCGACAGGGGGCGGCTGGAAACACCATATATTTT. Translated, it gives CASSRQGAAGNTIYF.